The clone carrying this TCR beta chain was seen a handful of times. Its antigen is not known. Germline loops: CDR1 SGHTA, CDR2 FQGNSA. V gave up 1 base and J gave up 5 bases, with 15 bases separating them. The CDR3 consists of 17 residues. These data are taken from a study of CD8 T cells in ankylosing spondylitis. TCRdb used MiXCR to reprocess the 5' RACE reads, holding one entry per CDR3 protein. This table has around 770,000 distinct CDR3 sequences, about 10% appearing once. The study, taken as a whole, reports: The study identified a TCR beta motif of roughly eight highly homologous variants that appeared characteristic of ankylosing spondylitis blood. The clones that were linked to disease were reported to be significantly enriched in matched synovial fluid samples from ankylosing spondylitis patients.

Sequencing was carried out using blood, either unsorted or a sorted T cell fraction (not recorded which). The rearrangement links TRBV7-2 to TRBJ1-6; D call uncertain. The TCR sequence derives from a male donor with ankylosing spondylitis. CDR3 amino acids: CASSLVGGASNNSPLHF. The DNA of the CDR3 is TGTGCCAGCAGCTTAGTAGGCGGAGCCAGTAATAATTCACCCCTCCACTTT.